Shown below are 11 T cell receptor beta chains from a single sample sequenced in a study of cytomegalovirus exposure and HLA in healthy donors. Measured with immunoSEQ multiplex PCR; TCRdb has only the in-frame clones, and not every one. The profile shows more than 150,000 clones, roughly 84% of them singletons. Sequencing was carried out using PBMCs. These receptors all come from a man aged 18 to 30 in good health and CMV-seropositive.

V is TRBV5-3 and J is TRBJ2-2; TRBD2 matches 14 bases. TRBV5-3 carries the ORF label, with uncertain function. With V trimmed by 4 bases and J by 2 bases, 10 bases remained unmatched. The CDR3 spans 19 residues. CDR3 bases: TGTGCCAGAAGCCCGGGACTAGCGGGAGATCGTTGTAACACCGGGGAGCTGTTTTTT. It yields the protein CARSPGLAGDRCNTGELFF.

V and J are TRBV4-2 and TRBJ1-3, with D unclear. CDR1 and CDR2 from the germline V gene are LGHNA and YNFKEQ. The V end lost 4 bases, the J end lost 1 base, and 14 bases lay between the germline ends. The length of the CDR3 is 16 residues. The CDR3 is CASSPSVVESGNTIYF. The CDR3, as DNA: TGTGCCAGCAGCCCCAGCGTGGTGGAATCTGGAAACACCATATATTTT.

As DNA, the CDR3 is TGTGCCAGCAGCTTAGCCACCCCGGGACTAGCGGGTGGGGAGACCCAGTACTTC. This encodes CASSLATPGLAGGETQYF. The rearrangement joins TRBV7-8 to TRBJ2-5; 12 bases match TRBD2. CDR1 and CDR2 from the germline V gene are SGHVS and FQNEAQ. CDR3 size: 18 residues. Losses at the gene ends were 0 bases for V and 5 bases for J; bases not matched to a gene: 10.

The genes are TRBV7-9 and TRBJ2-5; 8 bases map to TRBD2. The germline gives CDR1 SEHNR, CDR2 FQNEAQ (reference sequence). The CDR3 has 11 amino acids. J lost 9 bases, V lost 5 bases, and 2 bases had no gene match. As DNA, the CDR3 is TGTGCCAGCAGCCCCGGGAGGGCCCAGTACTTC. Translation: CASSPGRAQYF.

The rearrangement joins TRBV6-4 to TRBJ2-1; D remains unclear. Trimming shortened V by 2 bases and J by 8 bases, and 10 bases separated the two germline ends. Per germline, CDR1 MRHNA and CDR2 SNTAGT. The CDR3 contains 13 residues. CDR3 in amino acids: CASSDEPTDEQFF. CDR3 nucleotides: TGTGCCAGCAGTGACGAGCCTACAGATGAGCAGTTCTTC.

The gene calls are TRBV5-6 and TRBJ1-5; TRBD1 agrees at 7 bases. V lost 4 bases and J lost 3; bases outside the gene matches: 7. Germline V gene lookup returns CDR1 SGHDT and CDR2 YYEEEE. The CDR3 is 15 residues long. As DNA, the CDR3 is TGTGCCAGCAGCCAAGACAGGGCCCTCAATCAGCCCCAGCATTTT. This codes for CASSQDRALNQPQHF.

V usage is TRBV4-2 and J usage is TRBJ1-2; TRBD1 aligns across 8 bases. CDR3 length equals 15 residues. The germline V gene has CDR1 LGHNA and CDR2 YNFKEQ. V was clipped by 3 bases and J by 2 bases; unmatched bases: 5. In DNA, the CDR3 is TGTGCCAGCAGCCAGGGGGACAGGTTAAACTATGGCTACACCTTC. It codes for CASSQGDRLNYGYTF.

By share, this clone ranks as medium-sized. The chain couples TRBV6-6 to TRBJ1-1, with a tentative D call TRBD1 (6 bases). V was trimmed by 2 bases and J by 1 base, leaving 11 bases between them. The germline gives CDR1 MNHNY, CDR2 SVGAGI (reference sequence). This CDR3 contains 15 residues. Here the CDR3 reads CASSYGDIRNTEAFF. The CDR3 bases are TGTGCCAGCAGTTACGGGGACATAAGGAACACTGAAGCTTTCTTT.

V and J are TRBV13 and TRBJ2-7; possibly TRBD1 for D (6 bases). Germline lookup yields CDR1 PRHDT and CDR2 FYEKMQ (reference sequence). The CDR3 runs 13 residues. Trimming left V 5 bases short and J 4 bases short, with 12 bases between. The CDR3 loop is CASSADRSYEQYF. CDR3 bases: TGTGCCAGCAGCGCCGACAGGAGTTACGAGCAGTACTTC.

The genes are TRBV18 and TRBJ2-5; 7 bases agree with TRBD1. V was pared by 6 bases and J by 4 bases, with 8 bases of the junction left unmatched. The CDR3 spans 14 residues. Germline CDR1 is KGHSH and CDR2 is LQKENI. The CDR3 region has the DNA TGTGCCAGCTCGCAGGGACAGTTAGGAGAGACCCAGTACTTC. It yields the protein CASSQGQLGETQYF.

This rearrangement joins TRBV9 to TRBJ2-1; D gene ambiguous. The CDR3 totals 16 residues. Germline lookup yields CDR1 SGDLS and CDR2 YYNGEE. V lost 1 base to trimming and J lost 0 bases, with 11 bases between them. CDR3 sequence: CASSVRGRSSYNEQFF. The CDR3 region has the DNA TGTGCCAGCAGCGTACGAGGCCGAAGCTCCTACAATGAGCAGTTCTTC.